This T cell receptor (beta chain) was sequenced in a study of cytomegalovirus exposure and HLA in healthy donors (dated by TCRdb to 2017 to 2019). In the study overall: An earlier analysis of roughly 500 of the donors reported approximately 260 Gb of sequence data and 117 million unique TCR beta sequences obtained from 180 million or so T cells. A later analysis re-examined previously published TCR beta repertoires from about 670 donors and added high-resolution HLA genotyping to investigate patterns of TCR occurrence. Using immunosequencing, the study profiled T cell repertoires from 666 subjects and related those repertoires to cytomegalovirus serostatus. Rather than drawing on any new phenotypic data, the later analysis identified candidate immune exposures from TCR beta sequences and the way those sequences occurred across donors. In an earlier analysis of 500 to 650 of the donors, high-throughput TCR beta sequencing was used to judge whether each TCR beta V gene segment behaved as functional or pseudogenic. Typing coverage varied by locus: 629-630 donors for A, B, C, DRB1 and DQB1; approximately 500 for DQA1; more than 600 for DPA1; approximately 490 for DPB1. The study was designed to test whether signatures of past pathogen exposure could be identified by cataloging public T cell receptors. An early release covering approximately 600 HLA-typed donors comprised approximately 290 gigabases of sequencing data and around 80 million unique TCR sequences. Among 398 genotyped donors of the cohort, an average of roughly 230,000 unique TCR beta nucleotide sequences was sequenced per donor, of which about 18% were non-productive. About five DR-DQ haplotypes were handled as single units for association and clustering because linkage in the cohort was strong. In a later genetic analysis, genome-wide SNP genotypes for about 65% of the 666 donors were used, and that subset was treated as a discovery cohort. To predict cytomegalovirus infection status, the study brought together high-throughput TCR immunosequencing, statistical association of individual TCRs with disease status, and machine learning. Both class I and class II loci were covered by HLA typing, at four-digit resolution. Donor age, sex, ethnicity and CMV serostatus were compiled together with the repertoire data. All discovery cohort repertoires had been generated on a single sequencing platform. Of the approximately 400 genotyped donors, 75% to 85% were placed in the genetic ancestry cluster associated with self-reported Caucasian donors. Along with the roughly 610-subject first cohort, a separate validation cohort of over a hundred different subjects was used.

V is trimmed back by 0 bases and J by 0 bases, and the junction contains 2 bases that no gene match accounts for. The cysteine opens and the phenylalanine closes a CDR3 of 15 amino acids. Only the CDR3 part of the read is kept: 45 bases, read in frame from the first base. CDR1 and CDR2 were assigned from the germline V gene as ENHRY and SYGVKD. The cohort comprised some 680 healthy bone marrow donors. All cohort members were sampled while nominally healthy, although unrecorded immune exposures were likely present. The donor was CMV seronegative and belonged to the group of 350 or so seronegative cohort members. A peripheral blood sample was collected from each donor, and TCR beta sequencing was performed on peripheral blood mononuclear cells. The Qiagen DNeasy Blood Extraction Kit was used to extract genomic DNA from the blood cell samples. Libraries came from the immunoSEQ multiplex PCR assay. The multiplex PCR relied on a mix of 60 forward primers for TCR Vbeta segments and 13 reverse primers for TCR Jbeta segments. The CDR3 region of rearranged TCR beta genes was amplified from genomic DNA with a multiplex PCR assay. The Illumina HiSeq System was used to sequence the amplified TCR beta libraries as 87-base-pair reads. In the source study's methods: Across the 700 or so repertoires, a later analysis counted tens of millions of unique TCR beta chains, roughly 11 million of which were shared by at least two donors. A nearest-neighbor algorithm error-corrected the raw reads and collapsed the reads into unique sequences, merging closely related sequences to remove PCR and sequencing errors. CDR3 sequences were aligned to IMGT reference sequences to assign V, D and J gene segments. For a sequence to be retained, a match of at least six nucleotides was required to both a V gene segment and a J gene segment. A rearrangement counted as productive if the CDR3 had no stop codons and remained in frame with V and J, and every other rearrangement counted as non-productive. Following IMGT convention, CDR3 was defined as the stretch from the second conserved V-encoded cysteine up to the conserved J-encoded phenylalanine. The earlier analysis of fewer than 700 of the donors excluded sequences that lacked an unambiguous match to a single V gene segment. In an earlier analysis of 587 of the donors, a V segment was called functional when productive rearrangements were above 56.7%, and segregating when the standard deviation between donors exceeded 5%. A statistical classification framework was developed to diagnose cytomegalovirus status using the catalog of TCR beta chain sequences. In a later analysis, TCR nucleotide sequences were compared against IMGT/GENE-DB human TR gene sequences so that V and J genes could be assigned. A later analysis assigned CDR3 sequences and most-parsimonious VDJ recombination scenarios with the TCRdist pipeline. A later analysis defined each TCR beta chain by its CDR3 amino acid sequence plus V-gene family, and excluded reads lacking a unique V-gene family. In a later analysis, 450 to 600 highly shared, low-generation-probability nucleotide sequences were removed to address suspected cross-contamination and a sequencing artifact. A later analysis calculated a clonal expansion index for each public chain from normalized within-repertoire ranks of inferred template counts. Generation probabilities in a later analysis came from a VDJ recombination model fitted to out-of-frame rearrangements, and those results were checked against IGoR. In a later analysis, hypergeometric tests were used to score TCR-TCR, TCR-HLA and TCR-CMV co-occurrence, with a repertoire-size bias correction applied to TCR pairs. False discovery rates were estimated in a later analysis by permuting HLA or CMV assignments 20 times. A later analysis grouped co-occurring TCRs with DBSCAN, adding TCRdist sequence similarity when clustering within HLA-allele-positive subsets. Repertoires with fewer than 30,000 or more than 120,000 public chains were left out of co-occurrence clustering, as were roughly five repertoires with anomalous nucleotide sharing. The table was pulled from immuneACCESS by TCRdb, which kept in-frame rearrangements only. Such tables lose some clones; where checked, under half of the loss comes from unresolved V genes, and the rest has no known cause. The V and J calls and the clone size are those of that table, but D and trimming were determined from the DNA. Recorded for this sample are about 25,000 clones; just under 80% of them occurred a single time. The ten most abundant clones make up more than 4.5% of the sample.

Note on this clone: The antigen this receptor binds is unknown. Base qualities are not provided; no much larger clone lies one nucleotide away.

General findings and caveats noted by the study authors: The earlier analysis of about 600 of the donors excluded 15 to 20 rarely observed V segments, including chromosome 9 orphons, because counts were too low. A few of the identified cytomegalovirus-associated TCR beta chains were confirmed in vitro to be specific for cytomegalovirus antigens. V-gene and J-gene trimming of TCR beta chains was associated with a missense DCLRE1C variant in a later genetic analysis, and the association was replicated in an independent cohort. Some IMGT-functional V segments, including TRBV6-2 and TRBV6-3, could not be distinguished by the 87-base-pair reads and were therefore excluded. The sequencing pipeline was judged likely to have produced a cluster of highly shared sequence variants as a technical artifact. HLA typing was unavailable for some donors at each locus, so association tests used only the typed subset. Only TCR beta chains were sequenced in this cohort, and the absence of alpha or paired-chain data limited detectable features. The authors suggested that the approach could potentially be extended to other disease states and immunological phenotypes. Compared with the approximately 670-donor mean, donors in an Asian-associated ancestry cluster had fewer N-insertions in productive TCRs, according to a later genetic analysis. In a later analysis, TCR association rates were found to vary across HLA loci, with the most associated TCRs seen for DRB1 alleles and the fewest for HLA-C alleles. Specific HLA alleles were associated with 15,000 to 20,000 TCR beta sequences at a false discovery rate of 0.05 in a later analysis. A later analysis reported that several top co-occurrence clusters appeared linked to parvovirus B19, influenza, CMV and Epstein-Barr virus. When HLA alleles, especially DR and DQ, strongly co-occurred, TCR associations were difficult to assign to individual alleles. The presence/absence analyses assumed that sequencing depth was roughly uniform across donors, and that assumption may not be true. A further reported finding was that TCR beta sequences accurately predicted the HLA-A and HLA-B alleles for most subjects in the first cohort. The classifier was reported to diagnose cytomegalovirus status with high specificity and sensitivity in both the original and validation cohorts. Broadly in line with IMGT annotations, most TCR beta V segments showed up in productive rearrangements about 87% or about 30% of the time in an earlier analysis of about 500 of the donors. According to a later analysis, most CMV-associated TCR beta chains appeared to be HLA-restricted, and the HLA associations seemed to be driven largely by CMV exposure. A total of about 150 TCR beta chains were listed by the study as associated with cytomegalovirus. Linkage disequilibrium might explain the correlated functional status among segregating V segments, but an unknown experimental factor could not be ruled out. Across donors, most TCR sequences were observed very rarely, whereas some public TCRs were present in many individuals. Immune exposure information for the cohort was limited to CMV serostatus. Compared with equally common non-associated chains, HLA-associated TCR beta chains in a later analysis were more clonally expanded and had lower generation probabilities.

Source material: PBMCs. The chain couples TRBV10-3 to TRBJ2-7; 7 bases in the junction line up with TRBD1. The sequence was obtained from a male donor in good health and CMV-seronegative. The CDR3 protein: CAISESTGISYEQYF. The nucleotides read TGTGCCATCAGTGAGTCGACAGGGATCTCCTACGAGCAGTACTTC.